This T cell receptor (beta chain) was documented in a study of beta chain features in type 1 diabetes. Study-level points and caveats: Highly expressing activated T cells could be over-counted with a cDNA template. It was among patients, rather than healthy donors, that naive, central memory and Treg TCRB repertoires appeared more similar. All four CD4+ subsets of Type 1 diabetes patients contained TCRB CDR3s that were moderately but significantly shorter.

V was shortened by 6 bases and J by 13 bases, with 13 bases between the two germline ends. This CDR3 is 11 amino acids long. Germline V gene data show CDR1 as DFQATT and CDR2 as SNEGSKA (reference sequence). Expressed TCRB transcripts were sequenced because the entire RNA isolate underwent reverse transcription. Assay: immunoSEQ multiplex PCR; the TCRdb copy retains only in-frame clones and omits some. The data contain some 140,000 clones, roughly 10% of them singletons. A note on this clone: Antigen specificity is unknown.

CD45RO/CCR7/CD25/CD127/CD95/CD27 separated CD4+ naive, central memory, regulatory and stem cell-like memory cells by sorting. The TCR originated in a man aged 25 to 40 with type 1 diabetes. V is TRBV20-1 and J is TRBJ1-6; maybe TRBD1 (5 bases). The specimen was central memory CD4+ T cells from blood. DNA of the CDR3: TGCAGTGCGGGAGGGGACGGGCCCCTCCACTTT. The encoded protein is CSAGGDGPLHF.